This TCR beta chain was recovered during a study of blood T cell repertoires in COVID-19. J lost 5 bases, V lost 5 bases, and 8 bases had no gene match. The CDR3 is 16 amino acids. CDR1 PRHDT and CDR2 FYEKMQ come from the germline V gene (reference sequence). The table came from immunoSEQ multiplex PCR; TCRdb's copy has only in-frame clones and leaves some out. This table has 80,000 or so clones, around 79% appearing once. Input material: peripheral blood. The receptor was derived from a man in his fifties or sixties with active or convalescent COVID-19. The genes are TRBV13 and TRBJ2-3, with 12 bases that match TRBD2. The CDR3 protein is CASSTRLAGALDTQYF. CDR3 in DNA: TGTGCCAGCAGCACGAGACTAGCGGGGGCCTTAGATACGCAGTATTTT.